A single sample is the source of the 19 T cell receptor beta chains below, sequenced in a study of T-cell reconstitution after alpha-beta-depleted transplantation in children. Using unique molecular identifiers, the investigators prepared the TCRbeta library. A single record per CDR3 protein comes from TCRdb applying MiXCR to the PCR reads. This table has more than 200,000 distinct CDR3 sequences, roughly a quarter appearing once. Specimen: PBMCs, mostly from graft donor cells, collected 360 days after TCRalphabeta/CD19-depleted stem cell transplant. These receptors were obtained from a female patient younger than 10 who had a stem cell transplant for congenital amegakaryocytic thrombocytopenia, so the T cells may come from the graft donor.

This clonotype has a count of ten or more. The V gene is TRBV9, the J gene TRBJ2-3; the match to TRBD1 covers 7 bases. CDR1 and CDR2 from the germline V gene are SGDLS and YYNGEE. CDR3 length: 16 amino acids. J was trimmed by 4 bases and V by 0 bases; bases with no gene match: 8. CDR3 loop: CASSVEWGQGADTQYF. CDR3 sequence (DNA): TGTGCCAGCAGCGTAGAGTGGGGGCAGGGGGCAGATACGCAGTATTTT.

Ten or more counts support this clonotype. The chain couples TRBV28 to TRBJ1-1, with TRBD1 as a possible D gene (5 bases). The V end was cut by 5 bases, the J end by 6 bases, with 16 bases between. The CDR3 is 14 amino acids. CDR1 is MDHEN, CDR2 SYDVKM, per germline. The chain's CDR3 is CASSHGTRGAEAFF. In nucleotides, the CDR3 is TGTGCCAGCAGTCACGGGACGCGAGGAGCTGAAGCTTTCTTT.

This clonotype has only a few counts. The chain joins TRBV20-1 to TRBJ2-7; D possibly uses TRBD1 or TRBD2 (6 bases each). Germline values: CDR1 DFQATT, CDR2 SNEGSKA (reference sequence). V lost 1 base, J lost 1 base, and 11 bases lay in between. The CDR3 contains 14 residues. The CDR3 spells CSARGGDMSYEQYF. In DNA, the CDR3 is TGCAGTGCTAGAGGGGGGGACATGTCCTACGAGCAGTACTTC.

V is TRBV28 and J is TRBJ1-6; the D is unclear. The CDR3 runs 12 residues. The germline V and J ends were trimmed by 5 bases and 14 bases, with 13 bases remaining between them. Germline V CDR1 and CDR2: MDHEN, SYDVKM. The CDR3 loop is CASSPRYGSLHF. DNA for the CDR3: TGTGCCAGCAGTCCTCGGTATGGGTCCCTCCACTTT.

As to this clonotype: A much bigger clone sits one base away, suggesting this may be a read error. The V gene is TRBV27, the J gene TRBJ1-5, with D unclear. Per germline, CDR1 MNHEY and CDR2 SMNVEV (reference sequence). The CDR3 extends over 14 amino acids. Trimming left V 7 bases short and J 0 bases short, with 10 bases between. CDR3 sequence: CASISFSSNQPQHF. CDR3 coding DNA: TGTGCCAGCATTTCCTTTAGTAGCAATCAGCCCCAGCATTTT.

CDR3 DNA sequence: TGTGCCAGCAGTCCCCACGACGGTAACTACGAGCAGTACTTC. It codes for CASSPHDGNYEQYF. V usage is TRBV28 and J usage is TRBJ2-7; no reliable D call. This CDR3 contains 14 residues. Between the trimmed V and J ends, which lost 5 bases and 3 bases, there was a span of 14 bases. Germline V lookup: CDR1 MDHEN, CDR2 SYDVKM.

This clonotype was counted between two and nine times. This chain connects TRBV28 to TRBJ1-2; 9 bases agree with TRBD1. The V segment lost 6 bases and the J segment 4 bases; nucleotides outside the gene matches: 6. This CDR3 is built from 14 residues. CDR1 and CDR2 (germline): MDHEN, SYDVKM. The CDR3, as DNA: TGTGCCAGCAGACCTCCGGGACAGGGCTATGGCTACACCTTC. Translating it yields CASRPPGQGYGYTF.

With regard to this clonotype: One junction end does not reproduce the germline sequence, and a read error may be involved. This sequence joins TRBV12-3 or TRBV12-4 and TRBJ2-3, with a weak D call TRBD1 (5 bases). The CDR3 runs to 18 residues. This CDR3 reads CASILGVGNGDYTDTQYF. CDR3 bases: TGTGCCAGCATTTTAGGGGTAGGAAACGGAGATTACACAGATACGCAGTATTTT.

The chain carries TRBV5-1 and TRBJ1-3; D may be TRBD1 (5 bases). Trimming took off 0 bases at V and 2 bases at J, with 9 bases between the two ends. The germline V gene encodes CDR1 SGHRS and CDR2 YFSETQ. The CDR3 has 15 residues. CDR3 in DNA: TGCGCCAGCAGCTTGGGTTCGGGGGCTGGAAACACCATATATTTT. Encoded protein: CASSLGSGAGNTIYF.

This clonotype has more than one count but fewer than ten. The chain couples TRBV27 to TRBJ2-1; no firm D call. Trimming removed 2 bases from V and 8 bases from J, with 10 bases in between. The CDR3 has 13 residues. Germline V gene data show CDR1 as MNHEY and CDR2 as SMNVEV (reference sequence). Here the CDR3 DNA reads TGTGCCAGCAGTTTACCCCCTGGCCATGAGCAGTTCTTC. Amino acid sequence: CASSLPPGHEQFF.

A few counts support this clonotype. The chain has TRBV18 and TRBJ2-5; either TRBD1 or TRBD2 may supply D (5 bases each). The V and J ends lost 6 bases and 0 bases respectively, with 11 bases between them. Germline values: CDR1 KGHSH, CDR2 LQKENI. The CDR3 has 14 residues. Here the CDR3 reads CASSPGTYQETQYF. CDR3 DNA sequence: TGTGCCAGCTCCCCCGGGACGTACCAAGAGACCCAGTACTTC.

V gene TRBV7-6 combines with J gene TRBJ1-3, with no clear D. Germline-derived CDR1 and CDR2 are SGHVS and FNYEAQ. The length of the CDR3 is 16 residues. V gave up 0 bases and J gave up 0 bases, with 9 bases separating them. CDR3 bases: TGTGCCAGCAGCTTAGCCTGGGCTCGCTCTGGAAACACCATATATTTT. Translated, it gives CASSLAWARSGNTIYF.

This clonotype was recorded a few times. V gene TRBV12-3 or TRBV12-4 combines with J gene TRBJ2-3, with D perhaps given as TRBD1 or TRBD2 (5 bases each). V was shortened by 2 bases and J by 10 bases, with 19 bases between the two germline ends. This CDR3 contains 15 residues. CDR3 sequence reads: CASSLFSGTRDAQYF. In nucleotides, the CDR3 is TGTGCCAGCAGTTTATTTTCAGGGACCAGGGATGCGCAGTATTTT.

This clonotype has more than one count but fewer than ten. The gene calls are TRBV12-3 or TRBV12-4 and TRBJ1-2; D not resolved. Trimming removed 3 bases at V and 6 bases at J, with 14 bases between. The CDR3 contains 14 residues. This chain's CDR3 is CASSFEATYNGYTF. The CDR3 DNA reads as TGTGCCAGCAGTTTCGAGGCAACCTATAATGGCTACACCTTC.

This clonotype has a handful of counts. The rearrangement uses TRBV5-1 and TRBJ1-4; D is ambiguous. This CDR3 is built from 16 residues. Germline assignment: CDR1 SGHRS and CDR2 YFSETQ. V was cut by 4 bases and J by 2 bases, with 15 bases left in between. CDR3 bases: TGCGCCAGCAGCAACAGCCCTAGAGGGACTAATGAAAAACTGTTTTTT. It translates to CASSNSPRGTNEKLFF. The variable domain in full, completed from reference TRBV5-1 and TRBJ1-4, reads KAGVTQTPRYLIKTRGQQVTLSCSPISGHRSVSWYQQTPGQGLQFLFEYFSETQRNKGNFPGRFSGRQFSNSRSEMNVSTLELGDSALYLCASSNSPRGTNEKLFFGSGTQLSVL.

The V call is TRBV28, the J call TRBJ2-3; D is perhaps TRBD2 (5 bases). V dropped 3 bases and J dropped 7 bases, with 17 bases sitting between them. The CDR3 runs to 15 residues. Germline loops: CDR1 MDHEN, CDR2 SYDVKM. The CDR3 DNA is TGTGCCAGCAGTTTGGTCCATGGAGGAACCCATACGCAGTATTTT. The encoded protein is CASSLVHGGTHTQYF.

This clonotype was observed a few times. The V call is TRBV12-3 or TRBV12-4, the J call TRBJ1-1, with TRBD1 as a possible D gene (5 bases). The CDR3 spans 17 residues. V lost 3 bases, J lost 1 base, and 18 bases lay in between. The CDR3 here is CASSFDASWGTNTEAFF. CDR3 sequence (DNA): TGTGCCAGCAGTTTTGACGCATCCTGGGGGACGAACACTGAAGCTTTCTTT.

This clonotype came up a few times. This chain connects TRBV20-1 to TRBJ2-4; TRBD1 or TRBD2 may be the D gene (5 bases each). The germline V and J ends were trimmed by 5 bases and 0 bases, with 11 bases remaining between them. Germline V gives CDR1 DFQATT, CDR2 SNEGSKA (reference sequence). The CDR3 totals 14 residues. This CDR3 is CSAGGPLAKNIQYF. The CDR3 region has the DNA TGCAGTGCTGGGGGACCCCTAGCCAAAAACATTCAGTACTTC.

This chain uses TRBV4-1 with TRBJ1-1; D unclear. This CDR3 is 16 amino acids long. V was pared by 1 base and J by 1 base, with 13 bases between. From germline, CDR1 is MGHRA and CDR2 YSYEKL. The CDR3 region has the DNA TGCGCCAGCAGCCAAGTTCTGACAAGAGAGAACACTGAAGCTTTCTTT. Amino acids: CASSQVLTRENTEAFF.